Below are 2 T cell receptor beta chains sequenced from a single sample in a study of cytomegalovirus exposure and HLA in healthy donors listed by TCRdb under 2017. Library construction relied on the immunoSEQ multiplex PCR assay. For the multiplex PCR, a mixture combining 60 forward primers for TCR Vbeta segments and 13 reverse primers for TCR Jbeta segments was used. TCRdb provides this immuneACCESS table in a form limited to in-frame rearrangements. Some clones are lacking; in checked studies, under half of them reflect an unresolved V gene, and why the rest are absent is not known. Recorded for this sample are 150,000 to 200,000 clones; approximately 80% of them occurred a single time. The ten largest clones represent around 6% of the sample. What was sequenced was PBMCs. The receptors come from a woman aged 25 to 39 in good health and CMV-seropositive.

The V and J genes are TRBV5-1 and TRBJ2-7; TRBD1 matches 9 bases. The V segment lost 7 bases and the J segment 4 bases; nucleotides outside the gene matches: 12. Germline V CDR1 and CDR2: SGHRS, YFSETQ. The CDR3 consists of 15 residues. CDR3 DNA sequence: TGCGCCAGCGCCGCAGGGACAGGGAGAAAATACGAGCAGTACTTC. It specifies CASAAGTGRKYEQYF.

V is TRBV19 and J is TRBJ1-5; no definite D call. The V end was cut by 6 bases, the J end by 0 bases, with 12 bases between. The CDR3 extends over 15 amino acids. Germline V lookup: CDR1 LNHDA, CDR2 SQIVND (reference sequence). The CDR3 coding sequence is TGTGCCAGTAGCCAGCGAGGTTATAGCAATCAGCCCCAGCATTTT. As protein: CASSQRGYSNQPQHF.